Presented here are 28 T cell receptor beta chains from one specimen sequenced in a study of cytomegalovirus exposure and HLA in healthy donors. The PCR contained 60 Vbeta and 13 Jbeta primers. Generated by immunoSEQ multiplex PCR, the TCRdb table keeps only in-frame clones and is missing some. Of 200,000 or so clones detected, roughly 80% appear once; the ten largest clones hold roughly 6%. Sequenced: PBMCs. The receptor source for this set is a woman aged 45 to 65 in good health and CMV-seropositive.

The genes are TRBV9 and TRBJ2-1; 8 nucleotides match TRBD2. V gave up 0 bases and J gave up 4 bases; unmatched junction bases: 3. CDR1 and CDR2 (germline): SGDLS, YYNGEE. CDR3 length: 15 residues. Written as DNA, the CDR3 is TGTGCCAGCAGCGTAGAATTAGCGGGGTACAATGAGCAGTTCTTC. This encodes CASSVELAGYNEQFF.

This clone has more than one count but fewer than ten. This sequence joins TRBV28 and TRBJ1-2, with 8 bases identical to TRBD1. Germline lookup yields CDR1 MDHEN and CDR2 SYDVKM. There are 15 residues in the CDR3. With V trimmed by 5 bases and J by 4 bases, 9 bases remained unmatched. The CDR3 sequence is CASSTPGGAGYGYTF. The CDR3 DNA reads TGTGCCAGCAGTACCCCAGGGGGCGCGGGCTATGGCTACACCTTC.

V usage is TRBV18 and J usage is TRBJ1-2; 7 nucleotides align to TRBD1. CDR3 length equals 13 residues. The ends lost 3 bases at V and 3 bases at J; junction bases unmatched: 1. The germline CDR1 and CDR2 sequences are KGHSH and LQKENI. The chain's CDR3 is CASSPGQHYGYTF. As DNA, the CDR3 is TGTGCCAGCTCACCGGGACAGCACTATGGCTACACCTTC.

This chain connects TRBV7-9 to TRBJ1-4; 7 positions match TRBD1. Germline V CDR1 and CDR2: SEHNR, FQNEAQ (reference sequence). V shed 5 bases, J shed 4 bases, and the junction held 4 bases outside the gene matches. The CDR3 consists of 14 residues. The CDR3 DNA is TGTGCCAGCAGCCCAGGGACAGTTAATGAAAAACTGTTTTTT. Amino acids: CASSPGTVNEKLFF.

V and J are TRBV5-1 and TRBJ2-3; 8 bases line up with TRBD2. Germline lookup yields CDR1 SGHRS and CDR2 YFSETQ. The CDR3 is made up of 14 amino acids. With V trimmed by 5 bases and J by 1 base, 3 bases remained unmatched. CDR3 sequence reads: CASRRGGGTDTQYF. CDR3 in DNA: TGCGCCAGCAGACGGGGGGGTGGCACAGATACGCAGTATTTT.

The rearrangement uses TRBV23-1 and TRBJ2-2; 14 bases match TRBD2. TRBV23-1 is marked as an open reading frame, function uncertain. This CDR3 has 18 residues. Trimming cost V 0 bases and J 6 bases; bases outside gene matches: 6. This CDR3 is CASSQSLGLAGEAGELFF. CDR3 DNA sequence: TGCGCCAGCAGTCAATCTTTGGGACTAGCGGGAGAGGCCGGGGAGCTGTTTTTT.

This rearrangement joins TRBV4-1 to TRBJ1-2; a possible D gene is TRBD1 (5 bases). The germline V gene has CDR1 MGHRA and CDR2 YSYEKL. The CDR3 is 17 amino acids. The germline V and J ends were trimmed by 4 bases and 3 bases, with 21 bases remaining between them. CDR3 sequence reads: CASSRGGLLMFYYGYTF. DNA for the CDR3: TGCGCCAGCAGCCGGGGGGGGTTGCTAATGTTTTACTATGGCTACACCTTC.

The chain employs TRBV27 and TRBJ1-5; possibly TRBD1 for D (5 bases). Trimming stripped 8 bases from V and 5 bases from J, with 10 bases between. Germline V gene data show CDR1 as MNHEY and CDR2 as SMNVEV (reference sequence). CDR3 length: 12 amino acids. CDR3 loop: CASPQAHQPQHF. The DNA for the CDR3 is TGTGCCAGCCCACAGGCTCATCAGCCCCAGCATTTT.

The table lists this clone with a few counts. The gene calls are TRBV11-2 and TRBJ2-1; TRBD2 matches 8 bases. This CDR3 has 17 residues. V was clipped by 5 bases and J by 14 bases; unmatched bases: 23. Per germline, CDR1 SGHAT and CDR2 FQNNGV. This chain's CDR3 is CASSPIGREDLRRGEFF. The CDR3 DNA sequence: TGTGCCAGCAGCCCCATCGGGCGGGAGGACCTGCGAAGGGGAGAGTTCTTC.

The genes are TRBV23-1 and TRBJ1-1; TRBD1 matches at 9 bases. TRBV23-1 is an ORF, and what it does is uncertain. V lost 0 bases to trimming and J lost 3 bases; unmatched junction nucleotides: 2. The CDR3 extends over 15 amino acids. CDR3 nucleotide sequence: TGCGCCAGCAGTCAATCTCGACAGGGGGACACTGAAGCTTTCTTT. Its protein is CASSQSRQGDTEAFF.

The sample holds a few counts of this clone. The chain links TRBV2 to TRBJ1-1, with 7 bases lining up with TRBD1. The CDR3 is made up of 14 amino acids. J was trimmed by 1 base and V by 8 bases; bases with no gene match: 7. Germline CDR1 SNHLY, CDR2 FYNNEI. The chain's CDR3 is CASLFGTANTEAFF. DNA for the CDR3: TGTGCCAGCCTTTTCGGGACAGCGAACACTGAAGCTTTCTTT.

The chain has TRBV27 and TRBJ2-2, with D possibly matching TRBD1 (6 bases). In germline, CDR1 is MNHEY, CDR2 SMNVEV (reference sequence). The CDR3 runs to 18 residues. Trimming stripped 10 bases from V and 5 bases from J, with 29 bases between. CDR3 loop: CANIITKGHQRGTGELFF. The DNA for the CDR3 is TGTGCCAACATAATCACTAAGGGACACCAGAGGGGGACCGGGGAGCTGTTTTTT.

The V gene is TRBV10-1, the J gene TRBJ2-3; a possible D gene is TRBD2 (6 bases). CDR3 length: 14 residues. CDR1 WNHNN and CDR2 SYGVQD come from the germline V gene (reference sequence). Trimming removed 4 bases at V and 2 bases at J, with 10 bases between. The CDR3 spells CASSVAGFTDTQYF. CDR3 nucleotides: TGCGCCAGCAGTGTGGCGGGGTTCACAGATACGCAGTATTTT.

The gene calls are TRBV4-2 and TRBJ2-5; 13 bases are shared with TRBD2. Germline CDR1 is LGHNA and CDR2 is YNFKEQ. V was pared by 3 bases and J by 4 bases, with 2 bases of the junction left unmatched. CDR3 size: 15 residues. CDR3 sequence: CASSHWTSGRETQYF. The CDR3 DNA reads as TGTGCCAGCAGCCATTGGACTAGCGGGAGAGAGACCCAGTACTTC.

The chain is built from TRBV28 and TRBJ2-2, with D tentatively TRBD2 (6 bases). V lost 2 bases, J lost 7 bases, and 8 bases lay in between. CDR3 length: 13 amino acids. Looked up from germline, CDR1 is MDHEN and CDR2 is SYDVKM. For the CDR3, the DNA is TGTGCCAGCAGTTTAAGGGGAGGCGGGGAGCTGTTTTTT. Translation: CASSLRGGGELFF.

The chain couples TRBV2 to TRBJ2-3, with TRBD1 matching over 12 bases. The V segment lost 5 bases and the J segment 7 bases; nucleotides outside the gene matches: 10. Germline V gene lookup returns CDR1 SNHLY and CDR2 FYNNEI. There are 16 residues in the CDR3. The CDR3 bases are TGTGCCAGCAGTTTGGCCGGGACAGGGGGCGAGAATACGCAGTATTTT. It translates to CASSLAGTGGENTQYF.

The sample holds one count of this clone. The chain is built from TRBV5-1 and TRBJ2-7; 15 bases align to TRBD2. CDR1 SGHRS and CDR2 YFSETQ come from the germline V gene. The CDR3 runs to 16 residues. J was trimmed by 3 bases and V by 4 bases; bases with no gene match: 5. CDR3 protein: CASSPGLAGGFYEQYF. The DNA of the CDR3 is TGCGCCAGCAGCCCCGGACTAGCGGGAGGGTTCTACGAGCAGTACTTC.

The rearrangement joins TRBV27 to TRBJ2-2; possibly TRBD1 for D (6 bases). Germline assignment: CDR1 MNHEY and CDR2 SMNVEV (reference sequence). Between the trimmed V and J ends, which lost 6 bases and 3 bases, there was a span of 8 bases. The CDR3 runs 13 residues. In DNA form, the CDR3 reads TGTGCCAGCAGGAAGGGGGACACCGGGGAGCTGTTTTTT. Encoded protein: CASRKGDTGELFF.

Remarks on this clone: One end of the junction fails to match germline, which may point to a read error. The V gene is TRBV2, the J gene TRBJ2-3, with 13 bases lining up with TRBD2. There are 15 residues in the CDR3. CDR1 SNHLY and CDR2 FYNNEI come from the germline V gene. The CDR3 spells CASREGLAGTDTQYF. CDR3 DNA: TGTGCCAGCCGTGAGGGACTAGCGGGAACAGATACGCAGTATTTT.

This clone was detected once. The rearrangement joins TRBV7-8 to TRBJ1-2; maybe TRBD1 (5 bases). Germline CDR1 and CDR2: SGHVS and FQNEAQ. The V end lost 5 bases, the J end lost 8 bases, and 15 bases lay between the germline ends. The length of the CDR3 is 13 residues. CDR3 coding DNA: TGTGCCAGCAGCCCGGACACCGGGGGGGGCTACACCTTC. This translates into CASSPDTGGGYTF.

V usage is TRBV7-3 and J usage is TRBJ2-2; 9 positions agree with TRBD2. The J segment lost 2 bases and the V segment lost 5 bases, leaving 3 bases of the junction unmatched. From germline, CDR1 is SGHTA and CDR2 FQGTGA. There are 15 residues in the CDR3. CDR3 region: CASSQTSGNTGELFF. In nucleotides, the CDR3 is TGTGCCAGCAGCCAGACTAGCGGCAACACCGGGGAGCTGTTTTTT.

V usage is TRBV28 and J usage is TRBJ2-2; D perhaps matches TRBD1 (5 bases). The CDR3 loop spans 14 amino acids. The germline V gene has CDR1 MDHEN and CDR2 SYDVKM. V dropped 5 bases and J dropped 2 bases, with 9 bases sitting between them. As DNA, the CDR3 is TGTGCCAGCAGTAGGGGCAGCAACACCGGGGAGCTGTTTTTT. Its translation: CASSRGSNTGELFF.

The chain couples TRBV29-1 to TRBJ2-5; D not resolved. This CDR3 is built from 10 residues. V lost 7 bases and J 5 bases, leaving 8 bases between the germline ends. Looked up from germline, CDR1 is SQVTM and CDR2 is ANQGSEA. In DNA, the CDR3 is TGCAGCGGCCAGGCGGAGACCCAGTACTTC. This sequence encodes CSGQAETQYF.

This CDR3 reads CASSQNPGQGAWNTEAFF. In DNA form, the CDR3 reads TGCGCCAGCAGTCAAAATCCGGGACAGGGGGCCTGGAACACTGAAGCTTTCTTT. The chain recombines TRBV23-1 with TRBJ1-1, with 12 bases identical to TRBD1. TRBV23-1 is an ORF, and what it does is uncertain. This CDR3 is built from 18 residues. The trim removed 2 bases at V and 1 base at J, leaving 8 bases unmatched.

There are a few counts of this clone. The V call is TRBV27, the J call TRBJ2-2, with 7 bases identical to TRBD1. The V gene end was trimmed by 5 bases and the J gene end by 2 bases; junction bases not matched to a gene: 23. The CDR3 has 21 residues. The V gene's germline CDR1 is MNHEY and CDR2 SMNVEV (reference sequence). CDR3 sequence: CASSAQAGTEVIRGNTGELFF. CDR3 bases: TGTGCCAGCAGTGCTCAGGCCGGGACAGAGGTTATTAGGGGAAACACCGGGGAGCTGTTTTTT.

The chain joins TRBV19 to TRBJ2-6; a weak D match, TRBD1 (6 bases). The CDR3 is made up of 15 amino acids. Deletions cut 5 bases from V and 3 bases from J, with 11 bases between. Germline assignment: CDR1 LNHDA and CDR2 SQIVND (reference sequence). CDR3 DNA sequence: TGTGCCAGTAGTCTCGTCAGGGGTGGGGCCAACGTCCTGACTTTC. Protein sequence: CASSLVRGGANVLTF.

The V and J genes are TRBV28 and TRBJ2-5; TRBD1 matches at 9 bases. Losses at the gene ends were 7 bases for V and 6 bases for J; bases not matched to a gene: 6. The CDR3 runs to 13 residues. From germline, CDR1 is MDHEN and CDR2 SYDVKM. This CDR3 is CASTLQGAQTQYF. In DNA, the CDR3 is TGTGCCAGCACGTTACAGGGGGCCCAGACCCAGTACTTC.

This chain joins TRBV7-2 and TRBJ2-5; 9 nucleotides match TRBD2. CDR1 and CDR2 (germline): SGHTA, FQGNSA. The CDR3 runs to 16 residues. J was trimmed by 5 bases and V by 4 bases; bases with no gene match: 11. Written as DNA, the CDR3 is TGTGCCAGCAGCTCCTATAGCGGGAGAGGCCAGGAGACCCAGTACTTC. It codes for CASSSYSGRGQETQYF.